This is a list of T cell receptor beta chains from one sample in a study of metastatic and nonmetastatic thyroid tumors. TCRdb re-clonotyped the PCR reads through MiXCR. The sample lists 10,000 to 15,000 clones; 20% to 25% were seen once. Sample: blood. The origin of the receptors is a female donor with papillary thyroid cancer or a benign thyroid nodule (not recorded which). Some clones in this sample may be carry-over from other donors' samples. Both conserved end residues are part of each CDR3. D genes are given only for firm matches. A row's size may be missing; if present it is once, few, many or a size class.

>.|15|TRBJ2-3|many|TRBV14
CASSQRGTSTDTQYF
TGTGCCAGCAGCCAAAGGGGTACTAGCACAGATACGCAGTATTTT
>TRBD1|15|TRBJ1-3|.|TRBV28
CASSFPGQTGNTIYF
TGTGCCAGCAGTTTTCCGGGACAGACTGGAAACACCATATATTTT
>.|13|TRBJ1-2|.|TRBV20-1
CSASQGMDYGYTF
TGCAGTGCCTCACAGGGAATGGACTATGGCTACACCTTC
>.|16|TRBJ1-6|.|TRBV11-2
CASSFGWGGVASPLHF
TGTGCCAGCAGCTTTGGTTGGGGCGGAGTAGCTTCACCCCTCCACTTT
>.|14|TRBJ1-1|medium-sized|TRBV6-1
CASSIRVLNTEAFF
TGTGCCAGCAGTATAAGGGTTCTAAACACTGAAGCTTTCTTT
>TRBD1|16|TRBJ2-7|.|TRBV27
CASSHLPGQGVYEQYF
TGTGCCAGCAGTCACCTCCCAGGACAGGGGGTCTACGAGCAGTACTTC
>TRBD1|11|TRBJ1-2|.|TRBV6-1
CATKTGNGYTF
TGTGCCACCAAGACAGGGAACGGCTACACCTTC
>.|14|TRBJ2-2|medium-sized|TRBV6-1
CASGEYGNTGELFF
TGTGCCAGCGGGGAGTACGGAAACACCGGGGAGCTGTTTTTT
>.|17|TRBJ2-1|.|TRBV20-1
CSASIRPPKSSYNEQFF
TGCAGTGCTAGTATACGGCCTCCTAAAAGCTCCTACAATGAGCAGTTCTTC
>TRBD2|14|TRBJ2-3|medium-sized|TRBV2
CASGRGRDTDTQYF
TGTGCCAGCGGGAGGGGCAGGGACACAGATACGCAGTATTTT
>TRBD1|13|TRBJ1-3|medium-sized|TRBV2
CASSDRAGNTIYF
TGTGCCAGCAGCGACAGGGCTGGAAACACCATATATTTT
>TRBD1|15|TRBJ2-1|many|TRBV5-1
CASSARTGNGNEQFF
TGCGCCAGCAGCGCAAGGACAGGGAATGGTAATGAGCAGTTCTTC
>.|16|TRBJ2-1|many|TRBV18
CASSPRWGATYNEQFF
TGTGCCAGCTCACCCCGGTGGGGGGCAACCTACAATGAGCAGTTCTTC
>.|15|TRBJ1-2|many|TRBV20-1
CSAERDPGQGGVYTF
TGCAGTGCTGAGCGAGATCCCGGGCAAGGTGGGGTCTACACCTTC
>TRBD2|15|TRBJ2-3|many|TRBV6-4
CASSDSGLATDTQYF
TGTGCCAGCAGTGACTCGGGACTAGCCACAGATACGCAGTATTTT
>.|14|TRBJ2-3|.|TRBV5-1
CATCCPARTDTQYF
TGCGCCACCTGCTGCCCAGCGAGAACAGATACGCAGTATTTT
>TRBD2|15|TRBJ2-7|.|TRBV20-1
CSARGASGQTYEQYF
TGCAGTGCTAGGGGGGCTAGCGGGCAAACCTACGAGCAGTACTTC
>.|15|TRBJ2-5|.|TRBV7-3
CASSSSGRIGETQYF
TGTGCCAGCAGCTCCTCAGGGAGAATTGGAGAGACCCAGTACTTC
>TRBD1|15|TRBJ2-1|many|TRBV2
CASSGWTGGMNEQFF
TGTGCCAGCAGTGGCTGGACAGGGGGCATGAATGAGCAGTTCTTC
>TRBD1|15|TRBJ2-3|.|TRBV11-2
CASRQDRVGSDTQYF
TGTGCCAGCAGACAGGACAGGGTTGGGTCAGATACGCAGTATTTT
>TRBD2|17|TRBJ2-3|medium-sized|TRBV6-6
CASSYSKRGGSTDTQYF
TGTGCCAGCAGTTACTCGAAGCGGGGGGGGAGCACAGATACGCAGTATTTT
>TRBD2|15|TRBJ2-3|medium-sized|TRBV6-5
CASSYRGRFTDTQYF
TGTGCCAGCAGTTACCGCGGGAGATTTACAGATACGCAGTATTTT
>TRBD2|17|TRBJ2-1|medium-sized|TRBV6-1
CASSVGRGGPADNEQFF
TGTGCCAGCAGTGTGGGCCGGGGGGGCCCCGCCGACAATGAGCAGTTCTTC
>TRBD1|14|TRBJ1-2|.|TRBV20-1
CSADSGTGAISYTF
TGCAGTGCGGATTCCGGGACAGGGGCTATTAGCTACACCTTC
>TRBD1|14|TRBJ1-5|many|TRBV20-1
CSARGGTVNQPQHF
TGCAGTGCTAGAGGAGGGACAGTTAATCAGCCCCAGCATTTT
>.|16|TRBJ2-7|few|TRBV28
CASSPGQGTRNYEQYF
TGTGCCAGCAGTCCCGGACAGGGGACTAGAAACTACGAGCAGTACTTC
>TRBD2|14|TRBJ2-7|.|TRBV18
CASSNKVAGVDQYF
TGTGCCAGCTCGAATAAGGTGGCGGGAGTCGATCAGTACTTC
>.|14|TRBJ2-1|many|TRBV30
CAWSTAGTVNEQFF
TGTGCCTGGAGTACTGCCGGGACGGTCAATGAGCAGTTCTTC
>TRBD2|18|TRBJ2-1|medium-sized|TRBV6-5
CASRPKPPGLAGRYEQFF
TGTGCCAGCAGACCCAAACCGCCGGGACTAGCGGGAAGGTATGAGCAGTTCTTC
>.|15|TRBJ1-4|.|TRBV5-1
CASRGQPTYNEKLFF
TGCGCCAGCAGAGGACAACCCACTTATAATGAAAAACTGTTTTTT
>TRBD1|13|TRBJ1-1|many|TRBV7-6
CASSLATGAEAFF
TGTGCCAGCAGCTTAGCGACAGGGGCTGAAGCTTTCTTT
>.|13|TRBJ2-1|many|TRBV9
CASSRDVNNEQFF
TGTGCCAGCAGCAGAGACGTTAACAATGAGCAGTTCTTC
>.|16|TRBJ1-5|many|TRBV4-1
CASSQAWQGDNQPQHF
TGCGCCAGCAGCCAAGCGTGGCAGGGCGACAATCAGCCCCAGCATTTT
>.|14|TRBJ1-1|many|TRBV7-9
CASSLVTGSTEAFF
TGTGCCAGCAGCTTAGTTACAGGGAGCACTGAAGCTTTCTTT
>.|15|TRBJ1-1|medium-sized|TRBV10-1
CASSESYSGRTEAFF
TGCGCCAGCAGTGAGTCGTACAGCGGGAGGACTGAAGCTTTCTTT
>.|14|TRBJ2-7|.|TRBV7-2
CASRAGGSPYEQYF
TGTGCCAGCAGGGCGGGTGGGAGTCCCTACGAGCAGTACTTC
>TRBD2|16|TRBJ2-5|.|TRBV3-1
CASSPRGAGGGETQYF
TGTGCCAGCAGCCCCCGGGGAGCGGGGGGAGGGGAGACCCAGTACTTC
>.|15|TRBJ1-1|.|TRBV5-6
CASSSTVTVNTEDLF
TGTGCCAGCAGCTCAACGGTGACGGTCAACACTGAAGATTTATTT
>TRBD1|12|TRBJ2-1|many|TRBV20-1
CSGQGTYNEQFF
TGCAGTGGACAGGGCACCTACAATGAGCAGTTCTTC
>.|11|TRBJ2-1|many|TRBV9
CASSAQNEQFF
TGTGCCAGCAGCGCCCAGAATGAGCAGTTCTTC
>TRBD1|16|TRBJ1-6|many|TRBV19
CASSIGGTDHNSPLHF
TGTGCCAGTAGTATAGGAGGGACAGACCATAATTCACCCCTCCACTTT
>TRBD2|19|TRBJ2-2|.|TRBV10-3
CAISDRTSGGLPNTGEPFF
TGTGCCATCAGTGATCGGACTAGCGGGGGTCTCCCGAACACCGGGGAGCCGTTTTTT
>.|15|TRBJ2-7|many|TRBV11-2
CASSFLGGGEYEQYF
TGTGCCAGCAGCTTTTTAGGGGGCGGGGAGTACGAGCAGTACTTC
>.|13|TRBJ1-2|.|TRBV2
CASSVGGWEGYTF
TGTGCCAGCAGTGTGGGGGGATGGGAGGGCTACACCTTC
>.|13|TRBJ2-1|medium-sized|TRBV24-1
CATSVGGFNEQFF
TGTGCCACCAGTGTGGGTGGCTTCAATGAGCAGTTCTTC
>.|15|TRBJ1-3|medium-sized|TRBV28
CASSSGPQALNTIYF
TGTGCCAGCAGTTCGGGACCGCAGGCTTTGAACACCATATATTTT
>.|14|TRBJ1-5|many|TRBV19
CASEYGARNQPQHF
TGTGCCAGTGAATACGGGGCTCGCAATCAGCCCCAGCATTTT
>.|16|TRBJ1-6|medium-sized|TRBV28
CASSSIGVPYNSPLHF
TGTGCCAGCAGCTCTATTGGGGTACCGTATAATTCACCCCTCCACTTT
>TRBD2|17|TRBJ2-1|few|TRBV28
CASSLWGGPSGYNEQFF
TGTGCCAGCAGTTTATGGGGAGGGCCCTCCGGCTACAATGAGCAGTTCTTC
>.|15|TRBJ1-4|.|TRBV12-3/TRBV12-4
CASSLRVRTNEKLFF
TGTGCCAGCAGTTTAAGAGTGAGAACTAATGAAAAACTGTTTTTT
>.|19|TRBJ2-6|many|TRBV7-2
CASSLVGNLVFSGANVLTF
TGTGCCAGCAGCTTAGTGGGGAACCTGGTTTTCTCTGGGGCCAACGTCCTGACTTTC
>.|12|TRBJ1-2|.|TRBV18
CASSPTGVDYTF
TGTGCCAGCTCCCCCACGGGGGTAGACTACACCTTC
>TRBD1|15|TRBJ1-1|many|TRBV29-1
CSAQAGGGMNTEAFF
TGCAGCGCTCAAGCAGGGGGAGGGATGAACACTGAAGCTTTCTTT
>.|13|TRBJ1-2|many|TRBV30
CAWGMDSFYGYTF
TGTGCCTGGGGGATGGACAGCTTCTATGGCTACACCTTC